This section outlines one T cell receptor beta chain sequence together with its context. Its antigen is unidentified. This sample's time point: pre-treatment sample, taken before nivolumab and TIL therapy. This sample is part of a study of TIL therapy for anti-PD-1-resistant metastatic lung cancer. The overall study: Median tumor PD-L1 proportion score was roughly 6%. Study results and limitations: TIL clonotype persistence in blood showed no apparent association with response.

The V gene's germline CDR1 is SNHLY and CDR2 FYNNEI. The CDR3 extends over 13 amino acids. The V end was cut by 3 bases, the J end by 8 bases, with 13 bases between. The immunoSEQ assay was v3. Libraries were sequenced to around 2 million read pairs (survey) or about 5-6 million (deep). Sequencing used immunoSEQ multiplex PCR; TCRdb keeps in-frame clones, though not all of them. Of around 20,000 clones listed, roughly 85% were seen once; the top ten hold under 8%. The source was blood, collected at baseline. The receptor was derived from a person between 30 and 79 years old with non-small cell lung cancer. The chain uses TRBV2 and TRBJ1-2, with TRBD1 as a possible D gene (6 bases). In DNA, the CDR3 is TGTGCCAGCAGTGATAACAGGGCGGAAGGCTACACCTTC. It yields the protein CASSDNRAEGYTF.